The TCR beta chain under discussion was sequenced for a study of long-term antiretroviral therapy in people with HIV. With regard to this clone: Antigen specificity is unknown.

Treatment for all HIV-infected participants took place in the United States. Specimens carried roughly 0.9-11 million cryopreserved PBMC before DNA extraction. Running of the v3.0 immunoSEQ assay took place at survey level. Assay used: immunoSEQ multiplex PCR; TCRdb lists only in-frame clones, some missing. The table has 11,000 to 15,000 clones, around 90% seen once. Whole-study results and caveats: Every time point showed a repertoire led by clones expanded before ART.

The CDR3 spans 11 residues. Germline-derived CDR1 and CDR2 are SGHTA and FQGTGA. Trimming took 5 bases from V and 4 from J, leaving 5 bases between them. This clonotype originated in a man aged 35-49 years with HIV. The chain recombines TRBV7-3 with TRBJ2-5; tentative D call: TRBD2 (5 bases). Sequenced material: unsorted PBMCs, taken 6.2 years after starting antiretroviral therapy. The CDR3 protein is CASSEGETQYF. CDR3 nucleotides: TGTGCCAGCAGCGAGGGAGAGACCCAGTACTTC.